A single T cell receptor (beta chain) is shown here with its context. Profiled with immunoSEQ multiplex PCR; TCRdb holds only in-frame clones, not every one. The sample has approximately 350,000 clones, around 89% seen once. This sample stems from a study of blood T cell repertoires in COVID-19. The TCR sequence derives from a woman under 40 with COVID-19, enrolled during active disease. Input material: peripheral blood.

CDR3 in DNA: TGTGCCAGCAGCTTACAGGAAGACACTGAAGCTTTCTTT. This encodes CASSLQEDTEAFF. The V call is TRBV7-8, the J call TRBJ1-1; no clear D gene. CDR3 length equals 13 residues. Germline V gene lookup returns CDR1 SGHVS and CDR2 FQNEAQ. V was trimmed by 2 bases and J by 3 bases, leaving 7 bases between them.